Shown below are 11 T cell receptor beta chains from a single sample sequenced in a study of T cell responses to AZD1222 COVID-19 vaccine. Some clones are missing from TCRdb's copy, which holds only in-frame ones; the method was immunoSEQ multiplex PCR. The profile shows about 78,000 clones, about nine tenths of them singletons. The material was peripheral blood, obtained 28 days after the second AZD1222 dose. The receptors come from an adult who received the AZD1222 COVID-19 vaccine.

This chain connects TRBV7-8 to TRBJ2-7, with TRBD2 as a possible D gene (6 bases). This CDR3 region has 16 residues. The germline V and J ends were trimmed by 4 bases and 3 bases, with 19 bases remaining between them. Germline V gene lookup returns CDR1 SGHVS and CDR2 FQNEAQ. CDR3 protein: CASSSLDHGTVYEQYF. The CDR3 DNA reads as TGTGCCAGCAGCTCACTAGACCATGGGACTGTCTACGAGCAGTACTTC.

The chain joins TRBV5-1 to TRBJ2-5, with TRBD2 identical over 9 bases. This CDR3 comprises 14 residues. The V gene end was trimmed by 4 bases and the J gene end by 2 bases; junction bases not matched to a gene: 3. Germline CDR1 SGHRS, CDR2 YFSETQ. CDR3 nucleotides: TGCGCCAGCAGCAACCTAGCGGGGCAAGAGACCCAGTACTTC. As protein: CASSNLAGQETQYF.

V usage is TRBV7-9 and J usage is TRBJ2-1; the D is unclear. Trimming cost V 2 bases and J 7 bases, with 6 bases left between them. Germline assignment: CDR1 SEHNR and CDR2 FQNEAQ (reference sequence). This CDR3 is 12 amino acids long. The DNA for the CDR3 is TGTGCCAGCAGCTTATATGGAAATGAGCAGTTCTTC. Its translation is CASSLYGNEQFF.

By proportion, this clone is medium-sized. The chain uses TRBV7-9 and TRBJ1-5, with 7 bases matching TRBD1. CDR1 and CDR2 from the germline V gene are SEHNR and FQNEAQ (reference sequence). V shed 1 base, J shed 5 bases, and the junction held 2 bases outside the gene matches. CDR3 length: 14 amino acids. The DNA of the CDR3 is TGTGCCAGCAGCTTAGGGGACAGCTATCAGCCCCAGCATTTT. Translating gives CASSLGDSYQPQHF.

V and J are TRBV7-6 and TRBJ1-4, with 12 bases identical to TRBD1. Looked up from germline, CDR1 is SGHVS and CDR2 is FNYEAQ. The CDR3 has 17 residues. Losses at the gene ends were 3 bases for V and 10 bases for J; bases not matched to a gene: 12. For the CDR3, the DNA is TGTGCCAGCAGCTTCGAGACCGGGACAGGGGGCAGTGGAAAACTGTTTTTT. Its translation: CASSFETGTGGSGKLFF.

Concerning this clone itself: One end of the junction fails to match germline, which may point to a read error. V is TRBV2 and J is TRBJ2-1; the match to TRBD1 covers 9 bases. The CDR3 is 16 residues long. Germline V gene data show CDR1 as SNHLY and CDR2 as FYNNEI. The CDR3 region has the DNA TGTGCCAGCAGCGAAGGACAGGGGAGTTACTACAATGAGCAGTTCTTC. This sequence encodes CASSEGQGSYYNEQFF.

The V call is TRBV5-1, the J call TRBJ2-1; D unresolved. The CDR3 has 11 residues. Germline V lookup: CDR1 SGHRS, CDR2 YFSETQ. V lost 0 bases, J lost 8 bases, and 3 bases lay in between. The CDR3 region is CASSLGHEQFF. Written as DNA, the CDR3 is TGCGCCAGCAGCTTGGGGCATGAGCAGTTCTTC.

The chain couples TRBV5-6 to TRBJ2-7; 8 nucleotides align to TRBD2. The CDR3 runs to 13 residues. The V segment lost 3 bases and the J segment 5 bases; nucleotides outside the gene matches: 4. Germline-derived CDR1 and CDR2 are SGHDT and YYEEEE. CDR3 DNA: TGTGCCAGCAGCTCGGGTAGCGGGAACGAGCAGTACTTC. Translated: CASSSGSGNEQYF. The variable domain in full, with the rest retrieved from reference TRBV5-6 and TRBJ2-7, is DAGVTQSPTHLIKTRGQQVTLRCSPKSGHDTVSWYQQALGQGPQFIFQYYEEEERQRGNFPDRFSGHQFPNYSSELNVNALLLGDSALYLCASSSGSGNEQYFGPGTRLTVT.

The J gene is TRBJ2-7, the V gene TRBV2; maybe TRBD1 (5 bases). With 8 bases removed from V and 4 bases from J, the gap between germline ends came to 12 bases. The CDR3 contains 12 residues. Germline V CDR1 and CDR2: SNHLY, FYNNEI. CDR3 amino acids: CASGAVRYEQYF. The CDR3 region has the DNA TGTGCCAGCGGGGCGGTCCGTTACGAGCAGTACTTC.

The CDR3 DNA sequence: TGTGCCAGCAGTTCGCTACCGGGACTAGCGGTATTCGAGCAGTACTTC. Residues: CASSSLPGLAVFEQYF. The chain carries TRBV27 and TRBJ2-7; 11 nucleotides agree with TRBD2. The V gene end was trimmed by 4 bases and the J gene end by 6 bases; junction bases not matched to a gene: 11. The CDR3 length is 16 residues. Germline CDR1 is MNHEY and CDR2 is SMNVEV (reference sequence).

The chain links TRBV2 to TRBJ1-5; unclear D gene. The CDR3 is 15 amino acids. Trimming pared 6 bases from V and 0 bases from J, leaving 12 bases between. The germline gives CDR1 SNHLY, CDR2 FYNNEI. The CDR3 here is CASRPTQVSNQPQHF. CDR3 DNA: TGTGCCAGCAGGCCTACCCAGGTTAGCAATCAGCCCCAGCATTTT. Full variable domain (remainder filled in from reference TRBV2 and TRBJ1-5): EPEVTQTPSHQVTQMGQEVILRCVPISNHLYFYWYRQILGQKVEFLVSFYNNEISEKSEIFDDQFSVERPDGSNFTLKIRSTKLEDSAMYFCASRPTQVSNQPQHFGDGTRLSIL.